These T cell receptor beta chains were read from a single sample in a study of T cells in pancreatic ductal adenocarcinoma. TCRdb's table, derived via immunoSEQ multiplex PCR, lists solely in-frame clones and lacks some. The sample includes around 31,000 clones, around nine tenths of them seen just once. The sequencing input was PBMCs. Receptors originate from a human donor with pancreatic ductal adenocarcinoma. Both conserved end residues are part of each CDR3. The D gene is left open where the match is weak. A row's size may be missing; if present it is once, few, many or a size class.

>TRBJ2-3|TRBV4-1|18|NA|NA
TGCGCCAGCAGCCCCTCGGGGGTGCGGGGCCCCCTCACAGATACGCAGTATTTT
CASSPSGVRGPLTDTQYF
>TRBJ1-1|TRBV10-3|13|once|NA
TGTGCCATCAGTGGTAACGTGTACACTGAAGCTTTCTTT
CAISGNVYTEAFF
>TRBJ2-7|TRBV7-2|13|NA|NA
TGTGCCAGCAGCTTAAAGGGCAGGGGCGAGCAGTACTTC
CASSLKGRGEQYF
>TRBJ1-1|TRBV9|13|NA|NA
TGTGCCAGCAGCCCTTATGACGGAGCCGAAGCTTTCTTT
CASSPYDGAEAFF
>TRBJ2-2|TRBV27|14|NA|NA
TGTGCCAGCAGTTCGGGACCCGACACCGGGGAGCTGTTTTTT
CASSSGPDTGELFF
>TRBJ1-2|TRBV6-6|12|NA|NA
TGTGCCAGCAGGGTTCGGAACTATGGCTACACCTTC
CASRVRNYGYTF
>TRBJ2-1|TRBV7-3|15|NA|TRBD2
TGTGCCAGCAGCTTAGGGACTAGTGGGCTGAGCGAGCAGTTCTTC
CASSLGTSGLSEQFF
>TRBJ2-1|TRBV21-1|16|NA|NA
TGTGCCAGCAGCATCGGGGGCAGGGGGCCGTACAATGAGCAGTTCTTC
CASSIGGRGPYNEQFF
>TRBJ2-7|TRBV28|15|NA|NA
TGTGCCAGCAGTTTCCCAGGGACCCGCTCCTACGAGCAGTACTTC
CASSFPGTRSYEQYF
>TRBJ2-1|TRBV19|13|NA|NA
TGTGCCAGTAATTCCGGGTACTACAATGAGCAGTTCTTC
CASNSGYYNEQFF
>TRBJ2-5|TRBV4-2|13|NA|NA
TGTGCCAGCAGCCAAGAACGTTTGGAGACCCAGTACTTC
CASSQERLETQYF
>TRBJ2-6|TRBV4-1|15|NA|NA
TGCGCCAGCAGCCCTAGGAGCTCTGGGGCCAACGTCCTGACTTTC
CASSPRSSGANVLTF
>TRBJ2-5|TRBV11-1|15|NA|NA
TGTGCCAGCAGCTTACTGTACATGACAGCAGAGACCCAGTACTTC
CASSLLYMTAETQYF
>TRBJ2-7|TRBV14|14|NA|TRBD2
TGTGCCAGCAGGGCGGGGGGGGCCATCTACGAGCAGTACTTC
CASRAGGAIYEQYF
>TRBJ1-1|TRBV19|17|NA|NA
TGTGCCAGTAGTATTGGCTCTGGAGCAGGCCAGAACACTGAAGCTTTCTTT
CASSIGSGAGQNTEAFF
>TRBJ1-5|TRBV27|14|NA|NA
TGTGCCAGCAGTCGAGGGGACGGTTATCAGCCCCAGCATTTT
CASSRGDGYQPQHF
>TRBJ2-4|TRBV18|13|NA|NA
TGTGCCAGCTCACCCCTAGCCAAAAGCATTCAGTACTTC
CASSPLAKSIQYF
>TRBJ2-7|TRBV4-3|15|NA|TRBD1
TGCGCCAGCAGCCACGGGGGGACAGGGGAGTACGAGCAGTACTTC
CASSHGGTGEYEQYF
>TRBJ2-1|TRBV5-1|13|NA|NA
TGCGCCAGCAGCCTAGACAGTTACAATGAGCAGTTCTTC
CASSLDSYNEQFF
>TRBJ2-7|TRBV27|16|NA|TRBD2
TGTGCCAGCAGTTTACGGACTAGCCGACATTCCTACGAGCAGTACTTC
CASSLRTSRHSYEQYF
>TRBJ2-3|TRBV11-2|16|NA|TRBD2
TGTGCCAGCAGGAGACTAGCGGGTGGGCTCACAGATACGCAGTATTTT
CASRRLAGGLTDTQYF
>TRBJ1-1|TRBV4-1|13|once|NA
TGCGCCAGCAGCCAAGATATAGAGTGGGTCGCTTTCTTT
CASSQDIEWVAFF
>TRBJ2-7|TRBV5-1|13|once|NA
TGCGCCAGCAGTATGACAGCCCCCTACGAGCAGTACTTC
CASSMTAPYEQYF
>TRBJ2-7|TRBV18|14|NA|NA
TGTGCCAGCTCCAGGAAAGAGGAGAGCCAAAAGCAGTACTTC
CASSRKEESQKQYF
>TRBJ2-7|TRBV5-1|12|once|NA
TGCGCCAGCAGCTTGGGCCAGAACGAGCAGTACTTC
CASSLGQNEQYF
>TRBJ1-2|TRBV11-2|16|once|TRBD1
TGTGCCAGCAGCTTAGGTGGGACAGGGAACCCCTATGGCTACACCTTC
CASSLGGTGNPYGYTF
>TRBJ1-2|TRBV29-1|14|once|NA
TGCAGCGTTGGAAGTTCTCAGGGGACCTATGGCTACACCTTC
CSVGSSQGTYGYTF
>TRBJ1-3|TRBV6-6|15|NA|TRBD1
TGTGCCAGCAGTAGCCCAGGGGGCTCTGGAAACACCATATATTTT
CASSSPGGSGNTIYF
>TRBJ1-5|TRBV6-4|12|NA|NA
TGTGCCAGCAGTGACGCGATCGGGCCCCAGCATTTT
CASSDAIGPQHF
>TRBJ2-1|TRBV10-1|15|NA|TRBD1
TGCGCCAGCAGTGAGGAGGACAGGGGTTACAATGAGCAGTTCTTC
CASSEEDRGYNEQFF
>TRBJ1-1|TRBV5-5|13|NA|NA
TGTGCCAGCAGCTTCGGGGGGCTGACTGAAGCTTTCTTT
CASSFGGLTEAFF
>TRBJ1-5|TRBV5-1|15|NA|NA
TGCGCCAGCAGAACCGGGTTCGGTAGCAATCAGCCCCAGCATTTT
CASRTGFGSNQPQHF
>TRBJ2-7|TRBV6-1|13|NA|NA
TGTGCCAGCAGTAACGGAGCGCGGGGAGGGCAGTACTTC
CASSNGARGGQYF
>TRBJ1-5|TRBV2|13|few|NA
TGTGCCAGCAGTGTGACCAGCAATCAGCCCCAGCATTTT
CASSVTSNQPQHF
>TRBJ1-4|TRBV4-2|14|NA|NA
TGTGCCAGCAGGCAGGCCGCAACTAATGAAAAACTGTTTTTT
CASRQAATNEKLFF
>TRBJ1-1|TRBV12-5|13|NA|NA
TGTGCTAGTGGTTTACAGGCGAGCACTGAAGCTTTCTTT
CASGLQASTEAFF
>TRBJ2-7|TRBV6-5|13|few|TRBD1
TGTGCCAGCAAAGGGGGCGATTGGGAGGAGCAGTACTTC
CASKGGDWEEQYF